A single sample gave rise to the 6 T cell receptor beta chains below, sequenced in a study of monozygotic twins with inflammatory bowel disease. One entry per CDR3 protein, without DNA, is what TCRdb gives after re-calling the 5' RACE reads. Its table records roughly 200,000 distinct CDR3 sequences. Specimen: blood. These receptors were taken from a human donor with ulcerative colitis or Crohn's disease, or a healthy co-twin of an affected twin (not recorded which).

V and J are TRBV5-1 and TRBJ2-2. Germline lookup yields CDR1 SGHRS and CDR2 YFSETQ. This CDR3 is built from 13 residues. The CDR3 spells CASSLLQTGELFF.

The chain recombines TRBV12-3 or TRBV12-4 with TRBJ1-2; absent DNA, TCRdb's TRBD1 call cannot be checked. This CDR3 is built from 13 residues. CDR3 sequence: CASLGGSGYGYTF.

This chain links TRBV6-1 with TRBJ1-5. The CDR3 is 14 amino acids. CDR1 and CDR2 from the germline V gene are MNHNS and SASEGT. This chain's CDR3 is CASSPAYSNQPQHF.

The V gene is TRBV5-1, the J gene TRBJ2-7; TCRdb outputs TRBD1, but without DNA this stays unchecked. The CDR3 extends over 16 amino acids. The germline gives CDR1 SGHRS, CDR2 YFSETQ. CDR3: CASSSGTGELGYEQYF.

The chain employs TRBV15 and TRBJ2-2; the D gene TCRdb calls, TRBD1, cannot be checked with no DNA. Looked up from germline, CDR1 is LNHNV and CDR2 is YYDKDF (reference sequence). The CDR3 is made up of 15 amino acids. CDR3 protein: CATSRDRGGTGELFF.

This chain links TRBV2 with TRBJ2-2; TCRdb reports TRBD2, a call that lacks DNA to check it against. Germline lookup yields CDR1 SNHLY and CDR2 FYNNEI. This CDR3 has 14 residues. CDR3 residues: CASLRLENTGELFF.